Below are 20 T cell receptor beta chains sequenced from a single sample in a study of cytomegalovirus exposure and HLA in healthy donors. The PCR used 60 Vbeta and 13 Jbeta primers. Profiled with immunoSEQ multiplex PCR; TCRdb holds only in-frame clones, not every one. The sample lists about 120,000 clones; roughly 65% were seen once. Sequencing was carried out using PBMCs. Receptor source: a man in his forties or fifties in good health and CMV-seropositive.

This clone was seen just once. The rearrangement joins TRBV11-3 to TRBJ2-7, with TRBD1 as a possible D gene (5 bases). The germline V and J ends were trimmed by 9 bases and 4 bases, with 16 bases remaining between them. Germline V gives CDR1 SGHNT, CDR2 YENEEA. The CDR3 loop spans 13 amino acids. The CDR3 here is CASSQGSEYEQYF. The CDR3 nucleotides read TGTGCCAGTAGCCAGGGTTCGGAGTACGAGCAGTACTTC.

The chain couples TRBV27 to TRBJ2-7, with TRBD2 identical over 7 bases. The CDR3 totals 15 residues. CDR1 is MNHEY and CDR2 is SMNVEV in the germline V gene (reference sequence). V shed 4 bases, J shed 3 bases, and the junction held 9 bases outside the gene matches. CDR3 bases: TGTGCCAGCAGTTGGGGGTCTAGCGGAAACTACGAGCAGTACTTC. Amino acids: CASSWGSSGNYEQYF.

The chain recombines TRBV19 with TRBJ2-1; 14 nucleotides line up with TRBD2. The CDR3 loop spans 16 amino acids. Unmatched junction bases numbered 8, after V lost 7 bases and J lost 6 bases. Germline V gives CDR1 LNHDA, CDR2 SQIVND (reference sequence). CDR3 DNA sequence: TGTGCCAGTACGGAAACGACTAGCGGGGGGGCCAATGAGCAGTTCTTC. It yields the protein CASTETTSGGANEQFF. The whole variable domain, filled in from reference TRBV19 and TRBJ2-1, reads DGGITQSPKYLFRKEGQNVTLSCEQNLNHDAMYWYRQDPGQGLRLIYYSQIVNDFQKGDIAEGYSVSREKKESFPLTVTSAQKNPTAFYLCASTETTSGGANEQFFGPGTRLTVL.

For the CDR3, the DNA is TGTGCCAGCAGCCAAGGACTAGCGGGAGGAACTGGGGCCAACGTCCTGACTTTC. Residues: CASSQGLAGGTGANVLTF. The chain is built from TRBV4-2 and TRBJ2-6; TRBD2 aligns across 13 bases. In germline, CDR1 is LGHNA, CDR2 YNFKEQ. V lost 1 base and J lost 2; bases outside the gene matches: 2. This CDR3 has 18 residues.

This clone was observed a handful of times. The V call is TRBV6-1, the J call TRBJ1-5; D possibly corresponds to TRBD1 (6 bases). Trimming cost V 5 bases and J 0 bases, with 8 bases left between them. CDR1 MNHNS and CDR2 SASEGT come from the germline V gene. The CDR3 runs to 14 residues. The CDR3: CASSQGYSNQPQHF. The DNA of the CDR3 is TGTGCCAGCAGTCAGGGGTATAGCAATCAGCCCCAGCATTTT.

The chain recombines TRBV30 with TRBJ1-2; 7 bases map to TRBD1. Germline values: CDR1 GTSNPN, CDR2 SVGIG (reference sequence). The junction had 11 bases not matched to a gene; V was cut back by 8 bases and J by 8 bases. This CDR3 has 12 amino acids. The CDR3, as DNA: TGTGCCCACCTCAGGGGGAGTCTCGGCTACACCTTC. Translated, it gives CAHLRGSLGYTF.

V gene TRBV28 combines with J gene TRBJ1-5; unclear D gene. The CDR3 sequence is 13 residues long. The V end was cut by 6 bases, the J end by 5 bases, with 11 bases between. The germline V gene encodes CDR1 MDHEN and CDR2 SYDVKM. This CDR3 is CASSTNVHQPQHF. The CDR3 coding sequence is TGTGCCAGCAGCACAAATGTCCATCAGCCCCAGCATTTT.

This CDR3 is CASSSPSLGLSRPDEQFF. The CDR3 coding sequence is TGTGCCAGCAGCTCGCCCTCCCTTGGACTATCTCGACCCGATGAGCAGTTCTTC. This chain joins TRBV7-2 and TRBJ2-1; D perhaps matches TRBD2 (6 bases). Trimming stripped 4 bases from V and 8 bases from J, with 27 bases between. In germline, CDR1 is SGHTA, CDR2 FQGNSA. The CDR3 loop spans 18 amino acids.

This clone was seen only once. The rearrangement joins TRBV4-1 to TRBJ2-3; the match to TRBD2 covers 9 bases. This CDR3 is 19 amino acids long. V was clipped by 0 bases and J by 6 bases; unmatched bases: 16. CDR1 is MGHRA and CDR2 is YSYEKL in the germline V gene. CDR3 in DNA: TGCGCCAGCAGCCAAGATCCGGGTGGCGGGAGGGCCGGTATGGATACGCAGTATTTT. It yields the protein CASSQDPGGGRAGMDTQYF.

The V gene is TRBV25-1, the J gene TRBJ2-3; TRBD1 might be the D (6 bases). The CDR3 is 14 amino acids. CDR1 MGHDK and CDR2 SYGVNS come from the germline V gene. Trimming stripped 3 bases from V and 4 bases from J, with 11 bases between. The CDR3 region has the DNA TGTGCCAGCAGTGACCCGGGACACGCAGATACGCAGTATTTT. As protein: CASSDPGHADTQYF. Complete variable domain (other parts from reference TRBV25-1 and TRBJ2-3): EADIYQTPRYLVIGTGKKITLECSQTMGHDKMYWYQQDPGMELHLIHYSYGVNSTEKGDLSSESTVSRIRTEHFPLTLESARPSHTSQYLCASSDPGHADTQYFGPGTRLTVL.

This clone was counted a few times. This rearrangement joins TRBV9 to TRBJ1-6; unclear D gene. The germline gives CDR1 SGDLS, CDR2 YYNGEE. The CDR3 has 16 residues. V was cut by 3 bases and J by 6 bases, with 16 bases left in between. CDR3 loop: CASSGRRLGSNSPLHF. The CDR3 region has the DNA TGTGCCAGCAGCGGGAGACGATTAGGCAGTAATTCACCCCTCCACTTT.

The chain combines TRBV7-2 with TRBJ2-7; TRBD1 aligns across 7 bases. This CDR3 has 15 residues. Germline V CDR1 and CDR2: SGHTA, FQGNSA. Germline trimming cut 3 bases from V and 1 base from J; bases unmatched to any gene: 6. The CDR3 sequence is CASSLTGPLSYEQYF. The CDR3 bases are TGTGCCAGCAGCTTGACAGGGCCCCTTTCCTACGAGCAGTACTTC.

This chain joins TRBV5-1 and TRBJ2-1; TRBD2 agrees at 9 bases. Trimming cost V 0 bases and J 7 bases; bases outside gene matches: 8. The germline gives CDR1 SGHRS, CDR2 YFSETQ. This CDR3 has 16 residues. The CDR3 sequence is CASSLAAGGTRNEQFF. The CDR3 nucleotides are TGCGCCAGCAGCTTGGCGGCGGGAGGGACCAGAAATGAGCAGTTCTTC.

The rearrangement joins TRBV4-1 to TRBJ1-6; TRBD1 matches 9 bases. V was pared by 5 bases and J by 8 bases, with 13 bases of the junction left unmatched. This CDR3 is built from 17 residues. Germline values: CDR1 MGHRA, CDR2 YSYEKL. CDR3 DNA sequence: TGCGCCAGCAGCGGCCCCGGGACAGGGCTCTTGTATTCACCCCTCCACTTT. This gives the protein CASSGPGTGLLYSPLHF.

J is TRBJ2-7 and V is TRBV27; TRBD1 is a possible D gene (5 bases). This CDR3 comprises 12 residues. The V gene's germline CDR1 is MNHEY and CDR2 SMNVEV (reference sequence). V lost 9 bases and J 11 bases, leaving 20 bases between the germline ends. The CDR3: CASRGPAGREYF. The CDR3 coding sequence is TGTGCCAGTAGGGGCCCCGCCGGACGTGAGTACTTC.

The chain recombines TRBV5-6 with TRBJ1-2; 8 nucleotides line up with TRBD1. This CDR3 is built from 14 residues. V was pared by 6 bases and J by 4 bases, with 8 bases of the junction left unmatched. Germline assignment: CDR1 SGHDT and CDR2 YYEEEE. CDR3 sequence: CASNPEDRVYGYTF. CDR3 coding DNA: TGTGCCAGCAACCCTGAGGACAGGGTCTATGGCTACACCTTC.

The chain couples TRBV21-1 to TRBJ2-7; no DNA check was done on the table's D call, TRBD2. TRBV21-1 is listed as a pseudogene. This CDR3 has 14 residues. CDR3 nucleotide sequence: TGTGCCAGCAGCATTCCGGGACTAGCGGGAGATGAGTACTTC. Translation: CASSIPGLAGDEYF.

This clone was seen only a few times. This chain uses TRBV4-2 with TRBJ2-7, with 8 positions matching TRBD2. The CDR3 has 16 amino acids. V lost 3 bases and J lost 3; bases outside the gene matches: 10. The germline gives CDR1 LGHNA, CDR2 YNFKEQ. The CDR3 protein is CASSQATSASNYEQYF. The CDR3 DNA reads as TGTGCCAGCAGCCAGGCGACTAGCGCGAGTAACTACGAGCAGTACTTC.

About this clone: A much larger clone differs from this one at a single base, so this may be a read error. Other DNA sequences of this sample code for an identical CDR3. This chain joins TRBV12-5 and TRBJ1-2, with D uncertain. The ends were cut back, 6 bases at V and 5 bases at J, with 16 bases in the middle. The CDR3 spans 14 residues. Germline V CDR1 and CDR2: LGHNT, FRNRAP. CDR3: CASGVRTGKYGYTF. The CDR3 region has the DNA TGTGCTAGTGGCGTGCGGACGGGAAAATATGGCTACACCTTC.

The J gene is TRBJ2-1, the V gene TRBV5-1; D is possibly TRBD1 (6 bases). Germline CDR1 SGHRS, CDR2 YFSETQ. V gave up 4 bases and J gave up 0 bases, with 11 bases separating them. The CDR3 consists of 15 residues. In DNA form, the CDR3 reads TGCGCCAGCAGCGACGACAGGAGCTCCTACAATGAGCAGTTCTTC. Its translation is CASSDDRSSYNEQFF.